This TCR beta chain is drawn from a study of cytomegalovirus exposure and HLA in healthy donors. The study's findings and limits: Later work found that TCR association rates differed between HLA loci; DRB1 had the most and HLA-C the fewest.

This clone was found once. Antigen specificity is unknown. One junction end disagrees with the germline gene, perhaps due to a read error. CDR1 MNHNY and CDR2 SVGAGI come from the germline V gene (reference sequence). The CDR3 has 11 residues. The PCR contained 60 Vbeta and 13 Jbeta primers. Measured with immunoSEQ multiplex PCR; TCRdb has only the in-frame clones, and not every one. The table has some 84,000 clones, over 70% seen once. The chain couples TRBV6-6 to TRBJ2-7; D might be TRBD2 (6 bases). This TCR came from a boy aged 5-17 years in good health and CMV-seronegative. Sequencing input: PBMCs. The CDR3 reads CASSYGRGWDF. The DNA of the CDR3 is TGTGCCAGCAGTTACGGGCGGGGCTGGGACTTC.